The rows below give T cell receptor beta chains drawn from one sample of a study of blood T cell repertoires in COVID-19. TCRdb's table, derived via immunoSEQ multiplex PCR, lists solely in-frame clones and lacks some. In the table there are around 270,000 clones, over 80% of which are singletons. Material for sequencing was peripheral blood. The receptor set was obtained from a woman aged 40 to 49 who had recovered from COVID-19. Each CDR3 is given with its conserved first and last residue. The D gene is left open where the match is weak. The size of a clone is reported for some rows only, either as once, few or many, or as a class for expanded clones.

v_gene	abundance	j_gene	d_gene	CDR3nt	CDR3aa
TRBV5-5	NA	TRBJ1-2	NA	TGTGCCAGCAGCTTGACCCCGGGGGATGGCTACACCTTC	CASSLTPGDGYTF
TRBV7-9	NA	TRBJ1-1	TRBD1	TGTGCCAGCAGCGGCGGGACAGCGGCCACTCCGAACACTGAAGCTTTCTTT	CASSGGTAATPNTEAFF
TRBV7-9	NA	TRBJ1-6	TRBD1	TGTGCCAGCAGCTCACAGGGGGCGAAGGAATCACCCCTCCACTTT	CASSSQGAKESPLHF
TRBV5-1	NA	TRBJ2-7	NA	TGCGCCAGCAGCTTTGACTTTTTGTCAAACTACGAGCAGTACTTC	CASSFDFLSNYEQYF
TRBV10-2	NA	TRBJ2-7	NA	TGCGCCAGCAGTGGAACAGGCTACGAGCAGTACTTC	CASSGTGYEQYF
TRBV19	NA	TRBJ1-5	TRBD1	TGTGCCACCCGGACCAGGGGGAAGCCCCAGCATTTT	CATRTRGKPQHF
TRBV4-2	NA	TRBJ2-5	NA	TGTGCCAGCAGCCAACCCACAGGGTTTGAGACCCAGTACTTC	CASSQPTGFETQYF
TRBV7-9	NA	TRBJ1-3	NA	TGTGCCAGCAGCTTTTTCCAGGGGACAAACACCATATATTTT	CASSFFQGTNTIYF
TRBV5-4	NA	TRBJ2-1	TRBD2	TGTGCCAGCAGCAGCTGGGCGAGCGGGGGCTACAATGAGCAGTTCTTC	CASSSWASGGYNEQFF
TRBV7-9	NA	TRBJ1-1	NA	TGTGCCGGTTACGAGGGCCAGAACACTGAAGCTTTCTTT	CAGYEGQNTEAFF
TRBV5-6	NA	TRBJ1-5	TRBD1	TGTGCCAGCAGCTCCCTCAAGGACAGGGCGAATCAGCCCCAGCATTTT	CASSSLKDRANQPQHF
TRBV6-1	NA	TRBJ2-1	NA	TGTGCCAGCAGTGAAGCTTGGAGGGTTCTAGTTCTCAGCGATGAGCAGTTCTTC	CASSEAWRVLVLSDEQFF
TRBV6-4	NA	TRBJ2-3	NA	TGTGCCAGCAGTGAGGGCGATACGCAGTATTTT	CASSEGDTQYF
TRBV28	NA	TRBJ2-7	NA	TGTGCCAGCAGTTTGTCTGGCGCAGGGGAAGCCCAACAGTACTTC	CASSLSGAGEAQQYF
TRBV4-1	NA	TRBJ1-2	TRBD1	TGCGCCAGCAGCCAGGCGACAGGGGTCTATGGCTACACCTTC	CASSQATGVYGYTF
TRBV28	NA	TRBJ1-2	NA	TGTGCCAGCAGTCTGCACTGGGACATTGGTAGTTATGGCTACACCTTC	CASSLHWDIGSYGYTF
TRBV19	NA	TRBJ1-2	TRBD1	TGTGCCACTCTCACAGAAGGGGGCTTTCGCTACACCTTC	CATLTEGGFRYTF
TRBV5-4	NA	TRBJ2-7	TRBD1	TGTGCCAGCAGCCCACCTGGGATAAGGACAGGGCAGACGCAGTACTTC	CASSPPGIRTGQTQYF
TRBV18	NA	TRBJ2-2	TRBD1	TGTGCCAGCTCACCAGTTCGGGGTGCGACAGGGGCGAACACCGGGGAGCTGTTTTTT	CASSPVRGATGANTGELFF
TRBV4-1	NA	TRBJ1-1	NA	TGCGCCAGCAGCCAAGAATTACGAGAAACTGAAGCTTTCTTT	CASSQELRETEAFF
TRBV5-1	once	TRBJ2-6	NA	TGCGCCAGCAGCTTGGATACTGGGGCCAACGTCCTGACTTTC	CASSLDTGANVLTF
TRBV11-2	NA	TRBJ1-5	TRBD1	TGTGCCAGCAGCCCCGGGACAGGGAGTCAGCCCCAGCATTTT	CASSPGTGSQPQHF
TRBV28	NA	TRBJ2-4	NA	TGTGCCAGCAGACCTAGGGGGTCGGGTCGGACCAAAAACATTCAGTACTTC	CASRPRGSGRTKNIQYF
TRBV4-1	NA	TRBJ2-3	TRBD2	TGCGCCAGCAGCCAAGCCCCCCCTAGCGGGGGAGAGATTACGCAGTATTTT	CASSQAPPSGGEITQYF
TRBV10-1	NA	TRBJ2-7	TRBD1	TGCGCCAGCAGTGAGTACACAGGGGGCGAGCAGTACTTC	CASSEYTGGEQYF
TRBV18	NA	TRBJ2-7	TRBD1	TGTGCCAGCTCACAGGGACAGGGTCTCGAGCAGTACTTC	CASSQGQGLEQYF